A single sample gave rise to the 14 T cell receptor beta chains below, sequenced in a study of CXCR3-negative and CXCR3-positive naive CD8 T cells. cDNA libraries for TRB were generated by 5' RACE incorporating UMI labels. TCRdb reanalyzed the 5' RACE reads and collapses them to one entry per CDR3 protein, without DNA. The table lists under 50,000 distinct CDR3 sequences. Sequenced input: naive CXCR3- CD8+ T cells from blood. Subset: CD45RO-CCR7+CD27+CD95- naive CD8+ T cells lacking CXCR3 (TNR3-). These receptors came from a human donor in good health. Some clones in this sample may be carry-over from other donors' samples.

The rearrangement uses TRBV7-9 and TRBJ2-3; TCRdb picks TRBD2, but there is no DNA to check that call. This CDR3 comprises 14 residues. The V gene's germline CDR1 is SEHNR and CDR2 FQNEAQ (reference sequence). The CDR3 is CASSSAGAADTQYF.

J is TRBJ2-3 and V is TRBV7-3; the TCRdb call, TRBD1, lacks DNA for checking. The germline V gene encodes CDR1 SGHTA and CDR2 FQGTGA. This CDR3 has 17 amino acids. This CDR3 reads CASSSQQPESGTDTQYF.

The V and J genes are TRBV7-9 and TRBJ2-7; the TCRdb D gene call, TRBD1, has no DNA to confirm it. The CDR3 is made up of 16 amino acids. The germline V gene has CDR1 SEHNR and CDR2 FQNEAQ (reference sequence). CDR3 residues: CASSPPVIGQKDDQYF. Using reference TRBV7-9 and TRBJ2-7 for the parts outside the CDR3, the full variable domain is DTGVSQNPRHKITKRGQNVTFRCDPISEHNRLYWYRQTLGQGPEFLTYFQNEAQLEKSRLLSDRFSAERPKGSFSTLEIQRTEQGDSAMYLCASSPPVIGQKDDQYFGPGTRLTVT.

The chain combines TRBV6-6 with TRBJ1-1. Germline CDR1 MNHNY, CDR2 SVGAGI (reference sequence). The CDR3 contains 12 residues. The CDR3 sequence: CASSPANTEAFF.

The J gene is TRBJ2-1, the V gene TRBV20-1; TCRdb returns TRBD2, unconfirmable since there is no DNA. Germline V gives CDR1 DFQATT, CDR2 SNEGSKA (reference sequence). CDR3 length: 17 residues. CDR3 sequence reads: CSARDDSGRASYNEQFF.

The gene calls are TRBV5-1 and TRBJ2-1; the D gene TCRdb calls, TRBD1, cannot be checked with no DNA. The CDR3 totals 13 residues. Germline V CDR1 and CDR2: SGHRS, YFSETQ. The CDR3 loop is CASSYRGNNEQFF.

This rearrangement joins TRBV28 to TRBJ2-7; the TCRdb D gene call, TRBD1, has no DNA to confirm it. Germline lookup yields CDR1 MDHEN and CDR2 SYDVKM. CDR3 length equals 15 residues. The CDR3 is CASSHRQKSSYEQYF.

The chain recombines TRBV5-1 with TRBJ2-1. The CDR3 spans 14 residues. In germline, CDR1 is SGHRS, CDR2 YFSETQ. The CDR3 sequence: CASSLAVGSNEQFF.

J is TRBJ2-5 and V is TRBV28; the TCRdb call, TRBD1, lacks DNA for checking. Germline CDR1 reads MDHEN; CDR2 reads SYDVKM. The CDR3 is 14 residues long. The CDR3 loop reads CASSPGGTEETQYF.

This rearrangement joins TRBV28 to TRBJ2-2; absent DNA, TCRdb's TRBD2 call cannot be checked. There are 16 residues in the CDR3. Germline CDR1 is MDHEN and CDR2 is SYDVKM. CDR3 region: CASTPSEGPRTGELFF.

The chain uses TRBV29-1 and TRBJ2-2. The CDR3 covers 12 residues. The germline gives CDR1 SQVTM, CDR2 ANQGSEA. The CDR3 region is CSVESGTGELFF.

This chain links TRBV6-5 with TRBJ2-6. The CDR3 covers 14 residues. CDR1 and CDR2 from the germline V gene are MNHEY and SVGAGI. CDR3 in amino acids: CASSYSSGANVLTF.

This rearrangement joins TRBV7-9 to TRBJ1-2. Germline assignment: CDR1 SEHNR and CDR2 FQNEAQ (reference sequence). CDR3 length: 12 amino acids. Here the CDR3 reads CASSYDSYGYTF.

V and J are TRBV7-6 and TRBJ2-6; TCRdb lists TRBD1, though no DNA is available to test this call. Germline V gives CDR1 SGHVS, CDR2 FNYEAQ. This CDR3 has 16 residues. CDR3 residues: CASSSAGTVGANVLTF.